This T cell receptor beta chain appears in the sequencing data of a study of cytomegalovirus exposure and HLA in healthy donors. Study-wide results and caveats: Fewer N-insertions (relative to the roughly 670-donor mean) were reportedly seen in an Asian-associated ancestry cluster in a later analysis. CMV serostatus was the sole immune exposure information available. DRB1 showed the most TCR associations and HLA-C the fewest in a later analysis, as rates varied by HLA locus.

This CDR3 is 12 amino acids long. Trimming left V 5 bases short and J 2 bases short, with 6 bases between. Germline lookup yields CDR1 SGHTA and CDR2 FQGNSA. Researchers ran the PCR with 60 Vbeta and 13 Jbeta primers. Per the original data handling: Unique TCR beta chains numbered approximately 80 million in a later analysis, with roughly 10 million shared. Sequencing used immunoSEQ multiplex PCR; TCRdb keeps in-frame clones, though not all of them. The V and J calls and clone size are taken from that table; D and trimming were inferred from the DNA. The sample has around 140,000 clones, 75% to 85% seen once. About this clone: Its cognate antigen is unknown.

The clonotype was recovered from a woman in her fifties or sixties in good health and CMV-seropositive. What was sequenced was PBMCs. This chain uses TRBV7-2 with TRBJ1-2; D not resolved. The CDR3 DNA reads as TGTGCCAGCAGCCCAGGAAACTATGGCTACACCTTC. This encodes CASSPGNYGYTF.